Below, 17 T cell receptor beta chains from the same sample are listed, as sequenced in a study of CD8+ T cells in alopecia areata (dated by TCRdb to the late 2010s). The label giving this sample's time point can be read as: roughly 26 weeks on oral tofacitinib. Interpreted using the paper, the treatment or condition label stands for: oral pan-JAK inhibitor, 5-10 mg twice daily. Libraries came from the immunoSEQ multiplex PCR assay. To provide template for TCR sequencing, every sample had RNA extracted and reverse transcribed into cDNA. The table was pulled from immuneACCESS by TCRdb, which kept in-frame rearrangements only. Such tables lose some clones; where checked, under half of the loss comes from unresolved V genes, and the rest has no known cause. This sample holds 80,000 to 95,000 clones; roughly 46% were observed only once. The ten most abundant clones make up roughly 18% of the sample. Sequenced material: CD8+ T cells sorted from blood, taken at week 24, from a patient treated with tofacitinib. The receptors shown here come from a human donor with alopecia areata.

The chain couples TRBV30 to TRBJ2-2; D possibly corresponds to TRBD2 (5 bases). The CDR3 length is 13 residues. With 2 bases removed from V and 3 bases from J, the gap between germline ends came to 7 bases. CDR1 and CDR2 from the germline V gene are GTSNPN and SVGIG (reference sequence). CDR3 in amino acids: CAWSTRDTGELFF. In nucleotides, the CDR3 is TGTGCCTGGAGTACTAGGGACACCGGGGAGCTGTTTTTT.

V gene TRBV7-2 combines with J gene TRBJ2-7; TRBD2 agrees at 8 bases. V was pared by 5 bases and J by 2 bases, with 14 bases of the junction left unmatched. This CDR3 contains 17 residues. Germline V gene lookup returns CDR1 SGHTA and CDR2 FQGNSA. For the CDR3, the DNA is TGTGCCAGCAGCCCCCGAACTAGCGGAGTGGTCGCCTACGAGCAGTACTTC. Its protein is CASSPRTSGVVAYEQYF. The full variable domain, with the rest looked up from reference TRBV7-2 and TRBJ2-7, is GAGVSQSPSNKVTEKGKDVELRCDPISGHTALYWYRQSLGQGLEFLIYFQGNSAPDKSGLPSDRFSAERTGGSVSTLTIQRTQQEDSAVYLCASSPRTSGVVAYEQYFGPGTRLTVT.

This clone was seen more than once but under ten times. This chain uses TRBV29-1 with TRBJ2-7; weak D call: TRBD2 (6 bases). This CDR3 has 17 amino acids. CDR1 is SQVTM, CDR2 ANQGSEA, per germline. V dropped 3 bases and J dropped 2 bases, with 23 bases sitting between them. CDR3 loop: CSVDGNGSGERTYEQYF. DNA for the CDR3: TGCAGCGTTGATGGGAACGGTTCGGGGGAGCGAACCTACGAGCAGTACTTC.

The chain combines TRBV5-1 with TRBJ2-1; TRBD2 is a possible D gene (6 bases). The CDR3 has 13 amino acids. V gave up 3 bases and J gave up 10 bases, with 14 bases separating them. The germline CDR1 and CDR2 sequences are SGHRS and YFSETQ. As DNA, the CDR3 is TGCGCCAGCAGCTCCTCTAGCGTCAGGGAGCAGTTCTTC. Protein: CASSSSSVREQFF.

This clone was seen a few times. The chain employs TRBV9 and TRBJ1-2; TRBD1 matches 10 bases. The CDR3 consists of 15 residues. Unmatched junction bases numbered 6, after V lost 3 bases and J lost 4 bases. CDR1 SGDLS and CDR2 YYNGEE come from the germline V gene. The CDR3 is CASSAGTGEGYGYTF. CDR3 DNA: TGTGCCAGCAGCGCGGGGACAGGGGAAGGCTATGGCTACACCTTC.

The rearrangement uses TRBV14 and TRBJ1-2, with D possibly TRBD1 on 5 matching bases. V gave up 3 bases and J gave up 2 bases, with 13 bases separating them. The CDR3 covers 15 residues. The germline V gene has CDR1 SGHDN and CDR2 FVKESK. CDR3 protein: CASSQSQGDNYGYTF. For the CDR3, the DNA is TGTGCCAGCAGCCAGTCCCAGGGAGACAACTATGGCTACACCTTC.

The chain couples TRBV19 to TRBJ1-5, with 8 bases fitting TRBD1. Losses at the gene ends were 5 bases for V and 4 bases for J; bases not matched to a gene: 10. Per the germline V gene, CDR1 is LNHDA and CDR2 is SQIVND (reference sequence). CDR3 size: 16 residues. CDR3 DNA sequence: TGTGCCAGTAGTCAAACCCCGGGACAGGAGAATCAGCCCCAGCATTTT. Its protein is CASSQTPGQENQPQHF.

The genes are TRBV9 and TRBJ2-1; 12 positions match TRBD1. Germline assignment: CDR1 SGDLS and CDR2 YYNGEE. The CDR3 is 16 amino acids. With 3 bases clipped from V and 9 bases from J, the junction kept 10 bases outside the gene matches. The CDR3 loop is CASSAPRDRGRVEQFF. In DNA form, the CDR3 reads TGTGCCAGCAGCGCCCCCAGGGACAGGGGGCGTGTTGAGCAGTTCTTC.

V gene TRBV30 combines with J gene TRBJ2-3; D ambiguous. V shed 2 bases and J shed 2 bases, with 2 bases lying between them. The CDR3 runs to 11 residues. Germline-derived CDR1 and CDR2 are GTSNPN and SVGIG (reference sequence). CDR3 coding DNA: TGTGCCTGGAGTTACACAGATACGCAGTATTTT. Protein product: CAWSYTDTQYF.

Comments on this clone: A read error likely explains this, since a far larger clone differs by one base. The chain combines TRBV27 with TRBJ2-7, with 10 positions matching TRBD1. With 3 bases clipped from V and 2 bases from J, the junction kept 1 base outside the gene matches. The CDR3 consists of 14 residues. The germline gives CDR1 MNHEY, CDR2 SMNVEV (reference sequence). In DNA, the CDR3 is TGTGCCAGCAGTTTCGGGACAGGGGCCTACGAGCAGTACTTC. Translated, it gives CASSFGTGAYEQYF.

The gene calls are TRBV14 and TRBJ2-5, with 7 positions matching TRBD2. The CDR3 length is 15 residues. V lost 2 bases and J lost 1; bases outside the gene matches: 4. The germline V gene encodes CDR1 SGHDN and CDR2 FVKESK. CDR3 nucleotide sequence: TGTGCCAGCAGCCAATGGCGGGGGAGCCAAGAGACCCAGTACTTC. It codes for CASSQWRGSQETQYF.

Here the CDR3 reads CASSLGGTETYEQYF. The CDR3 DNA reads as TGTGCCAGCAGCTTGGGGGGGACAGAGACCTACGAGCAGTACTTC. This chain joins TRBV9 and TRBJ2-7; tentatively, D is TRBD1 or TRBD2 (7 bases each). Germline assignment: CDR1 SGDLS and CDR2 YYNGEE. Trimming removed 4 bases at V and 2 bases at J, with 16 bases between. This CDR3 contains 15 residues. Looking up the rest from reference TRBV9 and TRBJ2-7 gives the full variable domain: DSGVTQTPKHLITATGQRVTLRCSPRSGDLSVYWYQQSLDQGLQFLIQYYNGEERAKGNILERFSAQQFPDLHSELNLSSLELGDSALYFCASSLGGTETYEQYFGPGTRLTVT.

The CDR3: CATRWGLADTRGETQYF. Here the CDR3 DNA reads TGTGCCACTAGGTGGGGACTAGCGGATACAAGGGGAGAGACCCAGTACTTC. The chain employs TRBV7-2 and TRBJ2-5; 11 bases align to TRBD2. This CDR3 is built from 17 residues. The ends lost 10 bases at V and 4 bases at J; junction bases unmatched: 17. Germline V gene sequence: CDR1 SGHTA, CDR2 FQGNSA.

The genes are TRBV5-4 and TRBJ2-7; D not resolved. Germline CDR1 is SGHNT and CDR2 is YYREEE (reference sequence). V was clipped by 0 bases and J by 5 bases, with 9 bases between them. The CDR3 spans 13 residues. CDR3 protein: CASSLVEYHEQYF. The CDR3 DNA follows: TGTGCCAGCAGCTTGGTTGAGTATCACGAGCAGTACTTC.

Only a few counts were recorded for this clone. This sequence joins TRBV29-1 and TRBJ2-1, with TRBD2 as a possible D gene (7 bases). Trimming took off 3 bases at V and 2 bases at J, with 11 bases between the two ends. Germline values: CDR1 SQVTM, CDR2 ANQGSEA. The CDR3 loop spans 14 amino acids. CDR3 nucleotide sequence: TGCAGCGTTGATGGCGGGGGCCCCTACAATGAGCAGTTCTTC. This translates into CSVDGGGPYNEQFF.

CDR3: CASSSGKTQYF. The CDR3 nucleotides are TGTGCCAGCAGCTCCGGGAAGACCCAGTACTTC. V gene TRBV7-9 combines with J gene TRBJ2-5; possible D gene TRBD2, 5 bases. With 4 bases removed from V and 6 bases from J, the gap between germline ends came to 6 bases. This CDR3 is built from 11 residues. Germline V gene lookup returns CDR1 SEHNR and CDR2 FQNEAQ (reference sequence).

The CDR3: CSVEGLAGFRTDTQYF. As DNA, the CDR3 is TGCAGCGTTGAAGGTCTAGCGGGTTTCCGCACAGATACGCAGTATTTT. The rearrangement joins TRBV29-1 to TRBJ2-3; the match to TRBD2 covers 8 bases. Germline values: CDR1 SQVTM, CDR2 ANQGSEA. Losses at the gene ends were 1 base for V and 1 base for J; bases not matched to a gene: 7. The CDR3 loop spans 16 amino acids.